The 2 T cell receptor beta chains below come from one sample, sequenced in a study of T cell responses to AZD1222 COVID-19 vaccine. Produced via immunoSEQ multiplex PCR; TCRdb's table is partial and in-frame only. The repertoire includes about 100,000 clones, about 90% of them detected once, and 4% to 5% sits in the top ten. The sequencing here drew on peripheral blood, taken on day 0 of MenACWY control vaccination. Receptor source: an adult in good health.

The rearrangement uses TRBV7-9 and TRBJ1-3; 7 positions match TRBD1. The V gene's germline CDR1 is SEHNR and CDR2 FQNEAQ (reference sequence). J gave up 4 bases and V 6 bases, and 6 bases lay outside the gene matches. This CDR3 is 14 amino acids long. CDR3 in amino acids: CASRAADRGNTIYF. CDR3 in DNA: TGTGCCAGCAGGGCAGCGGACAGGGGAAACACCATATATTTT.

This clone was detected a few times. V gene TRBV6-2 or TRBV6-3 combines with J gene TRBJ1-5; 8 bases agree with TRBD1. The CDR3 sequence is 15 residues long. With V trimmed by 6 bases and J by 6 bases, 10 bases remained unmatched. Germline loops: CDR1 MNHEY, CDR2 SVGEGT. CDR3 coding DNA: TGTGCCAGCAGCACCTGGACAGGGAGCCCTCAGCCCCAGCATTTT. This codes for CASSTWTGSPQPQHF.